This T cell receptor beta chain was observed in a study of blood T cell repertoires in COVID-19. In the study overall: The samples span acute and convalescent COVID-19 from the United States, Italy and Spain. T cells, B-cell-depleted T cells, or PBMCs supplied cDNA or gDNA.

Authors' processing steps: Amplification of reference gene primers provided the estimated nucleated cell counts. Libraries were prepared by immunoSEQ multiplex PCR; TCRdb keeps only in-frame clonotypes and omits some of them. The V and J calls and clone size were taken over from that table, and D and trimming were inferred from the DNA. The sample contains roughly 300,000 clones, around 90% of which appear only once. The sequencing sample was made of peripheral blood. The TCR was taken from a man aged 18 to 30 who had recovered from COVID-19.

In DNA, the CDR3 is TGTGCCAGCAGCTTAGCGGAGACTTACACCTACGAGCAGTACTTC. Residues: CASSLAETYTYEQYF. The chain couples TRBV7-2 to TRBJ2-7; D remains ambiguous. Trimming stripped 0 bases from V and 2 bases from J, with 11 bases between. Germline V gene sequence: CDR1 SGHTA, CDR2 FQGNSA. The CDR3 extends over 15 amino acids.